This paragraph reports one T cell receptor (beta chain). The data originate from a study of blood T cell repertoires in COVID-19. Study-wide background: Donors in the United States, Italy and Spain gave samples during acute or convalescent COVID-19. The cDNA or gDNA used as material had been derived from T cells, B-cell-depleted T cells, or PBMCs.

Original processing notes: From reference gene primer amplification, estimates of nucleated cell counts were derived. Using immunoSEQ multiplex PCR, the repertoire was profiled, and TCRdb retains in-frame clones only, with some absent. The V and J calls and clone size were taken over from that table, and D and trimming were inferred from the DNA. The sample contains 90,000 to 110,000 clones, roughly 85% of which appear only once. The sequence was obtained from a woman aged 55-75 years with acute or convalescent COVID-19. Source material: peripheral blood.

The CDR3 loop is CASSQDLGLSGRRSYNEQFF. The CDR3 coding sequence is TGTGCCAGCAGCCAAGATTTAGGATTGTCGGGGAGGAGGTCCTACAATGAGCAGTTCTTC. The chain couples TRBV4-2 to TRBJ2-1; D may be TRBD2 (6 bases). The CDR3 sequence is 20 residues long. The V and J ends lost 0 bases and 1 base respectively, with 22 bases between them. Germline CDR1 reads LGHNA; CDR2 reads YNFKEQ.